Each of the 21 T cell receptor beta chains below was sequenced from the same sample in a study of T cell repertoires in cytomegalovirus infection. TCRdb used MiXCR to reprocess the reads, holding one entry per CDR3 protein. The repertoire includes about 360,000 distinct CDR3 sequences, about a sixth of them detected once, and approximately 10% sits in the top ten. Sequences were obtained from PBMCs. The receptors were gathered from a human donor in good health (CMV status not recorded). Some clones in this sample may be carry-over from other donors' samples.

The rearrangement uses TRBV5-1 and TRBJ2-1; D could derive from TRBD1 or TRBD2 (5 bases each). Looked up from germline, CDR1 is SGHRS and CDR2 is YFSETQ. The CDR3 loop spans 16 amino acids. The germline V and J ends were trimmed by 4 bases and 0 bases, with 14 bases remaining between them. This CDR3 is CASSTGTGSSYNEQFF. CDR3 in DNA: TGCGCCAGCAGCACCGGGACGGGAAGCTCCTACAATGAGCAGTTCTTC.

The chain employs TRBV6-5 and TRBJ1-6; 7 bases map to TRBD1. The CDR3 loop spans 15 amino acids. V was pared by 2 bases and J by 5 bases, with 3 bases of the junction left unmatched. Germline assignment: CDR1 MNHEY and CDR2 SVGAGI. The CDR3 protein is CASSYRTGHNSPLHF. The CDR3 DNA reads TGTGCCAGCAGTTACCGGACAGGCCATAATTCACCCCTCCACTTT.

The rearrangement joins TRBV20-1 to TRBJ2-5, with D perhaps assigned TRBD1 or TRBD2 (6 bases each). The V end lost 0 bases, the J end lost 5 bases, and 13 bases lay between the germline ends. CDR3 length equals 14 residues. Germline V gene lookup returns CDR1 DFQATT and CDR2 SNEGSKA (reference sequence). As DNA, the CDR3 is TGCAGTGCTAGAGATTGGGGGGCTCAGGAGACCCAGTACTTC. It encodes CSARDWGAQETQYF.

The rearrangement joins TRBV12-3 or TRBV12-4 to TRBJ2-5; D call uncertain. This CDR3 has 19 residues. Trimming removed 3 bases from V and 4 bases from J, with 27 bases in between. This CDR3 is CASSFRMSSACRLRETQYF. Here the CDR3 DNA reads TGTGCCAGCAGTTTCCGGATGTCCTCCGCGTGCCGGTTACGAGAGACCCAGTACTTC.

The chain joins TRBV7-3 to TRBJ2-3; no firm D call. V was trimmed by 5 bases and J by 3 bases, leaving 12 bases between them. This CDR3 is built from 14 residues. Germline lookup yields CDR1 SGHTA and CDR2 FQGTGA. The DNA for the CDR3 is TGTGCCAGCAGCCCCGAGTTTGGGACAGATACGCAGTATTTT. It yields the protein CASSPEFGTDTQYF.

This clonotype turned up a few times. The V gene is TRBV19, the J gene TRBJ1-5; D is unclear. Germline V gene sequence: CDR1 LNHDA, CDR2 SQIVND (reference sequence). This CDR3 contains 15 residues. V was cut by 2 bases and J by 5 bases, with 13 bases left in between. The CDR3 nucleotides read TGTGCCAGTAGTATAAGGCTCCTGGGTGATCAGCCCCAGCATTTT. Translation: CASSIRLLGDQPQHF.

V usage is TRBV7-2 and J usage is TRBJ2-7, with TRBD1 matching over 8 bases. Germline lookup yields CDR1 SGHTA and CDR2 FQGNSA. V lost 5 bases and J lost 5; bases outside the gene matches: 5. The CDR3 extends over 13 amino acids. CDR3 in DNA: TGTGCCAGCAGCGGTGACAGGGGCCACGAGCAGTACTTC. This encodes CASSGDRGHEQYF.

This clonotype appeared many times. CDR3 loop: CASSSGTPTPNTEAFF. Written as DNA, the CDR3 is TGTGCCAGCAGCTCCGGGACACCTACCCCGAACACTGAAGCTTTCTTT. The V call is TRBV5-4, the J call TRBJ1-1; D is possibly TRBD1 (6 bases). The CDR3 is 16 residues long. Trimming stripped 3 bases from V and 1 base from J, with 16 bases between. Germline loops: CDR1 SGHNT, CDR2 YYREEE (reference sequence).

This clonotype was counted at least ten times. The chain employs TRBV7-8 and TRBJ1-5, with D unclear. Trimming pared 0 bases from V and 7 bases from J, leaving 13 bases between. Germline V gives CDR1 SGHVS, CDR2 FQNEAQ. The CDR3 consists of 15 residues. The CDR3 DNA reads TGTGCCAGCAGCTTAGCCGAAGGGCTTAAACAGCCCCAGCATTTT. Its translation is CASSLAEGLKQPQHF.

The CDR3 region has the DNA TGTGCCAGCTCACCAAGACTAGCGGGGGGGCACCCAGATACGCAGTATTTT. As protein: CASSPRLAGGHPDTQYF. The chain is built from TRBV18 and TRBJ2-3; TRBD2 matches at 14 bases. Germline V CDR1 and CDR2: KGHSH, LQKENI. V lost 2 bases, J lost 4 bases, and 5 bases stayed unmatched. CDR3 size: 17 residues.

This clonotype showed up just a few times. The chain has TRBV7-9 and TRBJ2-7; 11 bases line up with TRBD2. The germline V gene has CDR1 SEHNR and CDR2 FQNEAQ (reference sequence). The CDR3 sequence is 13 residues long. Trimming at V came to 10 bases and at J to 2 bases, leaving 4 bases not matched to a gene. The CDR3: CATSTSGAYEQYF. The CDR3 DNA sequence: TGTGCCACCTCGACTAGCGGGGCCTACGAGCAGTACTTC.

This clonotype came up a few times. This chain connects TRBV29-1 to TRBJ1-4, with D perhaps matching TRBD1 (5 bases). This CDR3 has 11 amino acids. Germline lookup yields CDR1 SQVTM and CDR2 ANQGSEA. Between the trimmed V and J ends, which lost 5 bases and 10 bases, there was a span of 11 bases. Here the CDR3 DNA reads TGCAGCGTTCAAGGCGGGGGAAAACTGTTTTTT. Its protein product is CSVQGGGKLFF.

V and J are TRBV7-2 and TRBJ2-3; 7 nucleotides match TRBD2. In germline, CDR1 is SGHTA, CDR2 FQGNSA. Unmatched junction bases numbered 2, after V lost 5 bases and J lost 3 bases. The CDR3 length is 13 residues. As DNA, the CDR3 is TGTGCCAGCAGCGACGGGAGGACAGATACGCAGTATTTT. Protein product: CASSDGRTDTQYF.

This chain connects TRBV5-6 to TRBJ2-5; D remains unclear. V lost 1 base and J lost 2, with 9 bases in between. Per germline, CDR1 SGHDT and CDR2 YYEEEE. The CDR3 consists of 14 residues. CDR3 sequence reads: CASSLMHVQETQYF. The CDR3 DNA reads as TGTGCCAGCAGCTTGATGCACGTACAAGAGACCCAGTACTTC.

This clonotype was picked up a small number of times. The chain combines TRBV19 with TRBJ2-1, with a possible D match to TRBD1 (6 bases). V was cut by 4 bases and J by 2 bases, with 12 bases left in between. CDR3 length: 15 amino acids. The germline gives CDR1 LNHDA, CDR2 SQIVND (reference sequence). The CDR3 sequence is CASSTGQIPYNEQFF. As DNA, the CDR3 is TGTGCCAGTAGTACCGGACAGATACCCTACAATGAGCAGTTCTTC.

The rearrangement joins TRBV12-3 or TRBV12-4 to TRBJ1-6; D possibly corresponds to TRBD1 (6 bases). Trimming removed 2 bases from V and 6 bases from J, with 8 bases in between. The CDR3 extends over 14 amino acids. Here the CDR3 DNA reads TGTGCCAGCAGTTTAACAGGGTTTAATTCACCCCTCCACTTT. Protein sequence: CASSLTGFNSPLHF.

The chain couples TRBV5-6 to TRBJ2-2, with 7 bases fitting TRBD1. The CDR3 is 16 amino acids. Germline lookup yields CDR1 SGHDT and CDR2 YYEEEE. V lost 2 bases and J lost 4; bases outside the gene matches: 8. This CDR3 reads CASSFSKGASTGELFF. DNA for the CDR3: TGTGCCAGCAGCTTTTCGAAGGGGGCGAGCACCGGGGAGCTGTTTTTT.

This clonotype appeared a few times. The CDR3 region is CASSPAGKGMQREFEQFF. In nucleotides, the CDR3 is TGTGCCAGCTCACCAGCCGGTAAGGGCATGCAGCGGGAGTTTGAGCAGTTCTTC. The chain uses TRBV18 and TRBJ2-1, with TRBD2 identical over 8 bases. Germline CDR1 and CDR2: KGHSH and LQKENI. With 2 bases clipped from V and 9 bases from J, the junction kept 18 bases outside the gene matches. This CDR3 region has 18 residues.

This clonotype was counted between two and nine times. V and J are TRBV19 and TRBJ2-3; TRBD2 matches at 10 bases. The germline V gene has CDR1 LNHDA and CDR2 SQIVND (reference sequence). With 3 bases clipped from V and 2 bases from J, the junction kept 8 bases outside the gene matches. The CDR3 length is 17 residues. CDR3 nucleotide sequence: TGTGCCAGTAGTATTTCGCTAGCGGGGGCCACCACAGATACGCAGTATTTT. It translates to CASSISLAGATTDTQYF.

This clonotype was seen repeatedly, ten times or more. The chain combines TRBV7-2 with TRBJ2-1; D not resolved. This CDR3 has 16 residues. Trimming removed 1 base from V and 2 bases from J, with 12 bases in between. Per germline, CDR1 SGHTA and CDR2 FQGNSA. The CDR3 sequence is CASSLGRPATYNEQFF. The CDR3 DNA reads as TGTGCCAGCAGCTTAGGCAGGCCAGCTACCTACAATGAGCAGTTCTTC.

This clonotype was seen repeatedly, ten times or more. CDR3 sequence: CASSLARNTGELFF. CDR3 coding DNA: TGTGCCAGCAGCTTAGCGCGGAACACCGGGGAGCTGTTTTTT. The rearrangement joins TRBV7-7 to TRBJ2-2; D call uncertain. This CDR3 contains 14 residues. Trimming removed 0 bases from V and 1 base from J, with 3 bases in between. Germline-derived CDR1 and CDR2 are SSHAT and FNYEAQ (reference sequence).